This T cell receptor (beta chain) was sequenced in a study of beta chain features in type 1 diabetes. General study results and limits: A possible short-template PCR bias applies equally to patients and controls.

The authors sorted CD4+ naive, central memory, regulatory and stem cell-like memory cells via CD45RO/CCR7/CD25/CD127/CD95/CD27. Expressed TCRB transcripts were sequenced because the entire RNA isolate underwent reverse transcription. Produced via immunoSEQ multiplex PCR; TCRdb's table is partial and in-frame only. This table has approximately 400,000 clones, about 15% appearing once. This clone was seen more than once but under ten times. Its antigen is unidentified. The CDR3 loop spans 14 amino acids. Trimming at V came to 2 bases and at J to 10 bases, leaving 10 bases not matched to a gene. CDR1 and CDR2 from the germline V gene are SGHNT and YYREEE (reference sequence).

The sample taken for sequencing was naive CD4+ T cells from blood. This rearrangement joins TRBV5-4 to TRBJ2-5; TRBD2 matches at 8 bases. The source is a woman younger than 35 in good health. As DNA, the CDR3 is TGTGCCAGCAGCTTTTCAGCGGGAGCGTTTGGCCAGTACTTC. Its translation is CASSFSAGAFGQYF.